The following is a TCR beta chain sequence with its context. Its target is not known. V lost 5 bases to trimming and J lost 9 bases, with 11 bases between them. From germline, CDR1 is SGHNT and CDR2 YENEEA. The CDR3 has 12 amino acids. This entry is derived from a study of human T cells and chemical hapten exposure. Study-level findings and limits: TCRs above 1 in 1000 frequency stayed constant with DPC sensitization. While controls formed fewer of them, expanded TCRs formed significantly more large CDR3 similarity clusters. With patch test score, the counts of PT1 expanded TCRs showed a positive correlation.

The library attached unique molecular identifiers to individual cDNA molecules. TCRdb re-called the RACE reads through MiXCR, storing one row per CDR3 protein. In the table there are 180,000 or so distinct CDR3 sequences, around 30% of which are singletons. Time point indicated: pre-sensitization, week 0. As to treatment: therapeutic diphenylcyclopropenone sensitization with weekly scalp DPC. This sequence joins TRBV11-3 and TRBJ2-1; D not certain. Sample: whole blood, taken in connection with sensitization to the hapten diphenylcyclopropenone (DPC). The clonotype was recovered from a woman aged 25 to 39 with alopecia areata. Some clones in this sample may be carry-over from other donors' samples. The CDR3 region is CASSHQLSEQFF. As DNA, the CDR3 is TGTGCCAGCAGCCATCAGTTGAGTGAGCAGTTCTTC.